Listed here is a single T cell receptor beta chain. The antigen remains undetermined. This sample was taken from a study of cytomegalovirus exposure and HLA in healthy donors. About the study: Within the Caucasian-associated ancestry cluster were roughly 81% of the roughly 380 genotyped donors. Study findings and constraints: In an earlier analysis, productive rearrangement rates for most beta V segments clustered near 87% or 30%. Associated with cytomegalovirus, according to the listing, were 164 TCR beta chains. The authors later found HLA-associated TCR beta chains more clonally expanded than equally common others.

The V end was cut by 0 bases, the J end by 5 bases, with 13 bases between. There are 15 residues in the CDR3. Germline CDR1 is MGHRA and CDR2 is YSYEKL. With 60 Vbeta and 13 Jbeta primers, the PCR was carried out. This table comes from immunoSEQ multiplex PCR, and its TCRdb copy is limited to in-frame clones, with some not included. The sample gives 150,000 to 200,000 clones, under 85% of which show up once; around 3% is in the top ten. This sequence originates from a male donor in good health and CMV-seronegative. The sequenced sample consisted of PBMCs. The rearrangement uses TRBV4-1 and TRBJ1-1; no firm D call. The CDR3 sequence is CASSQDEGGLTEAFF. The DNA of the CDR3 is TGCGCCAGCAGCCAAGATGAGGGTGGGTTAACTGAAGCTTTCTTT.